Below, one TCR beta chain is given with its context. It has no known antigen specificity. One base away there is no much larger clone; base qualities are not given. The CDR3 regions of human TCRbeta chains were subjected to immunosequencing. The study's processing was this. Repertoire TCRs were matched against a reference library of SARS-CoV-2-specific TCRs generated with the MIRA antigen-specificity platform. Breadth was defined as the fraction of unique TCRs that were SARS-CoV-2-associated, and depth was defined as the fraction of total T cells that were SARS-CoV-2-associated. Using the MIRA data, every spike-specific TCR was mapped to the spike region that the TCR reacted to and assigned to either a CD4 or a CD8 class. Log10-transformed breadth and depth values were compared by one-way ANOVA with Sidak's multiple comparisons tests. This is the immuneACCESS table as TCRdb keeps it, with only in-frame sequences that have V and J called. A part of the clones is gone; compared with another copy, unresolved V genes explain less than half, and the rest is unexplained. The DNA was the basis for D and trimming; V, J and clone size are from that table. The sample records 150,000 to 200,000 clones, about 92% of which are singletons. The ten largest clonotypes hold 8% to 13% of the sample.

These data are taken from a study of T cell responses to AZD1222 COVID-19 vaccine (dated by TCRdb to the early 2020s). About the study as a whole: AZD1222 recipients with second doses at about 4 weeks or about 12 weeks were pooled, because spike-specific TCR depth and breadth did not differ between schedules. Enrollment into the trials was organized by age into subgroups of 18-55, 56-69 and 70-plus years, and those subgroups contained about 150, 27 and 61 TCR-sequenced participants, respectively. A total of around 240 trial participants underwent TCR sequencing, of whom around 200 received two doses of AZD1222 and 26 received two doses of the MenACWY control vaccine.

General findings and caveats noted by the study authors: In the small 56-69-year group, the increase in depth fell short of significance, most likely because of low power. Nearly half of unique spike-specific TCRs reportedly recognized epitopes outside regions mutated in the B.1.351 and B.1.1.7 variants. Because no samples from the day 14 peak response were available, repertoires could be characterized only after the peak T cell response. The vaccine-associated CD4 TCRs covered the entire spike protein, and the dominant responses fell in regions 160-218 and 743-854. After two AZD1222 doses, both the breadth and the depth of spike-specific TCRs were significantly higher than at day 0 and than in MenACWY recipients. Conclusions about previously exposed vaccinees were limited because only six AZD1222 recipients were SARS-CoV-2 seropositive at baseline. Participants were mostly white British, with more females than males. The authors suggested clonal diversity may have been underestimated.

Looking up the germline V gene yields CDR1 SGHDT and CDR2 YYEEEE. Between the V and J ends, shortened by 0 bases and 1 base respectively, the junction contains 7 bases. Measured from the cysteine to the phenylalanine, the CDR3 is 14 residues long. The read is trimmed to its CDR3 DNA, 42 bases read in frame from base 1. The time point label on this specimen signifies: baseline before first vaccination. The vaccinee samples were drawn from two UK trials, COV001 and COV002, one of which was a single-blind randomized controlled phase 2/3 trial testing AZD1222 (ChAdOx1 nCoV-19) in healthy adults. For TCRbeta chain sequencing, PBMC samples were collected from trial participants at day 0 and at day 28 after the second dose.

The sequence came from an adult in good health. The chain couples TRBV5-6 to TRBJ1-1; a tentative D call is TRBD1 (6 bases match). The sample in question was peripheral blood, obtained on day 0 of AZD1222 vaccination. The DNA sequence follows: TGTGCCAGCAGCTTGGGACAGGCGAACACTGAAGCTTTCTTT. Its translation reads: CASSLGQANTEAFF.